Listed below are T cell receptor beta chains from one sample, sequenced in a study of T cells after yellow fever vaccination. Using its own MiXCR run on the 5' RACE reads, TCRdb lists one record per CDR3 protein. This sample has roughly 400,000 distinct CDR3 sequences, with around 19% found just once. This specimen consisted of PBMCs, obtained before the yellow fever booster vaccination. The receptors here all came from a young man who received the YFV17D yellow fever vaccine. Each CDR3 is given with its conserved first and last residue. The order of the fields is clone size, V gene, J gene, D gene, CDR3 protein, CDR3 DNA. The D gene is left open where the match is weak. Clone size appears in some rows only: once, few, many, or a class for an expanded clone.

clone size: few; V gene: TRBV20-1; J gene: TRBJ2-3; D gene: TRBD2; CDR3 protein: CSAVGTRIGGTQYF; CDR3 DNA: TGCAGTGCCGTCGGGACTAGGATTGGCGGTACGCAGTATTTT
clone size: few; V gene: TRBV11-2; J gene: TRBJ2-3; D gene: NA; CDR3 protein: CASSSIGQLHSNTQYF; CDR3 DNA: TGTGCCAGCAGCTCAATCGGACAGCTGCACTCGAATACGCAGTATTTT
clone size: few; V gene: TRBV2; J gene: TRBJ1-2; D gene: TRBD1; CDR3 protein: CASSEEGTGGGYTF; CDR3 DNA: TGTGCCAGCAGTGAAGAGGGGACAGGGGGTGGCTACACCTTC
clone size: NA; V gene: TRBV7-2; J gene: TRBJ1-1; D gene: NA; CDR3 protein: CASSYPGRRTEAFF; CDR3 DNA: TGTGCCAGCAGCTACCCGGGACGTAGGACTGAAGCTTTCTTT
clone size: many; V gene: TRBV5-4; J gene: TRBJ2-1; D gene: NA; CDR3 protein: CASSQTKGSTYNEQFF; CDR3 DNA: TGTGCCAGCAGCCAGACGAAGGGAAGTACCTACAATGAGCAGTTCTTC
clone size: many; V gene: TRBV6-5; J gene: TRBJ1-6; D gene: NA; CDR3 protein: CASRSRRNYNSPLHF; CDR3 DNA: TGTGCCAGCAGAAGTAGACGGAATTATAATTCACCCCTCCACTTT
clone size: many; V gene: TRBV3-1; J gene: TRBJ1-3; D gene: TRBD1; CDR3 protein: CASSPGQGNTIYF; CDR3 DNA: TGTGCCAGCAGCCCGGGACAGGGAAACACCATATATTTT
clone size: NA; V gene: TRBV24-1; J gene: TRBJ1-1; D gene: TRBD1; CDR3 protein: CATSDGTGTAFF; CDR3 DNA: TGTGCCACCAGTGATGGGACAGGCACAGCTTTCTTT
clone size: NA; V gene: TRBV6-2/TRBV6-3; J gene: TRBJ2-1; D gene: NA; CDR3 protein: CASSYGAGEGEQFF; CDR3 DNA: TGTGCCAGCAGTTACGGGGCAGGGGAGGGTGAGCAGTTCTTC
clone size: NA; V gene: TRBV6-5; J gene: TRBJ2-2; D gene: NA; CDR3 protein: CASSYSTAGELFF; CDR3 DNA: TGTGCCAGCAGTTACTCCACAGCCGGGGAGCTGTTTTTT
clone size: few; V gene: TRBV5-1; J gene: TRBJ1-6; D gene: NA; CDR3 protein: CASSLSVPNSPLHF; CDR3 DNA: TGCGCCAGCAGCTTGAGTGTTCCGAATTCACCCCTCCACTTT
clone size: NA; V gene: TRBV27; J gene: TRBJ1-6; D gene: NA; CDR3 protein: CASTRQYTTSPLHF; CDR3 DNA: TGTGCCAGCACGCGGCAGTACACGACTTCACCCCTCCACTTT
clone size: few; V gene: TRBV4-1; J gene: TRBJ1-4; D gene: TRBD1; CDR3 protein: CASSQVGTGKEKLFF; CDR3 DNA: TGCGCCAGCAGCCAAGTGGGGACAGGGAAAGAAAAACTGTTTTTT
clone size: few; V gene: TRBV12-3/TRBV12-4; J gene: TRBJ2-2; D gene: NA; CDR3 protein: CASSWDNTGELFF; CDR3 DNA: TGTGCCAGCAGTTGGGACAACACCGGGGAGCTGTTTTTT
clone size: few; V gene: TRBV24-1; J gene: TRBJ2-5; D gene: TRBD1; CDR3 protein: CATSDPGTGNQETQYF; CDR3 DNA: TGTGCCACCAGTGACCCGGGGACAGGGAACCAAGAGACCCAGTACTTC
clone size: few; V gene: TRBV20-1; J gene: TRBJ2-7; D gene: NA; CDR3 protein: CSARWAGSGEQYF; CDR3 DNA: TGCAGTGCCCGCTGGGCAGGGTCGGGCGAGCAGTACTTC
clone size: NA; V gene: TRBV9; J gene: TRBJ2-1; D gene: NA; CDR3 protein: CASNSANTYNEQFF; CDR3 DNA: TGTGCCAGCAATTCGGCCAATACCTACAATGAGCAGTTCTTC
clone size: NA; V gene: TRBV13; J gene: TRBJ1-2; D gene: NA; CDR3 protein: CASSLGQGDQGYGYTF; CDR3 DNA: TGTGCCAGCAGCTTAGGTCAAGGTGATCAGGGCTATGGCTACACCTTC
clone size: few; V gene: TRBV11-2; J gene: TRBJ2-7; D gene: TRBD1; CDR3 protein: CASSLDGTGVHEQYF; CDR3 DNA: TGTGCCAGCAGCTTAGATGGGACAGGGGTACACGAGCAGTACTTC
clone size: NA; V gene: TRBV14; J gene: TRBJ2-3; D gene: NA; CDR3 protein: CASSQIDSTDTQYF; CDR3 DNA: TGTGCCAGCAGCCAAATTGACAGCACAGATACGCAGTATTTT
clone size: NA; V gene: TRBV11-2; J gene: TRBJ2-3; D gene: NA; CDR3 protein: CASSPEPRTDTQYF; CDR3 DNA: TGTGCCAGCAGCCCAGAACCTCGCACAGATACGCAGTATTTT
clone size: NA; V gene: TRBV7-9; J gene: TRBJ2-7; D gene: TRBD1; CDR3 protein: CASSLSGQFYEQYF; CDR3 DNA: TGTGCCAGCAGCTTATCGGGACAGTTCTACGAGCAGTACTTC
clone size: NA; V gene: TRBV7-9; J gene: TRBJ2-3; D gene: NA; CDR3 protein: CASSLGLSGATDTQYF; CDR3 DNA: TGTGCCAGCAGCCTGGGACTATCGGGGGCTACAGATACGCAGTATTTT
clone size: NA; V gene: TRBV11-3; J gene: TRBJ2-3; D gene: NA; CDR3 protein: CASSSRGETTDTQYF; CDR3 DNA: TGTGCCAGCAGCTCCAGGGGGGAAACCACAGATACGCAGTATTTT
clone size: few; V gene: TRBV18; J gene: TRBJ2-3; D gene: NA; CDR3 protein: CASSPSADTQYF; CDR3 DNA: TGTGCCAGCTCACCAAGTGCAGATACGCAGTATTTT
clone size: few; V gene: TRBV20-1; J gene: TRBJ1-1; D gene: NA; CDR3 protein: CSALRMAKNTEAFF; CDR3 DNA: TGCAGTGCCCTAAGGATGGCCAAGAACACTGAAGCTTTCTTT
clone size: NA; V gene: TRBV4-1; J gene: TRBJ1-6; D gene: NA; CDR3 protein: CASGHLGEGSPLHF; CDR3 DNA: TGCGCCAGCGGACACCTCGGGGAAGGTTCACCCCTCCACTTT
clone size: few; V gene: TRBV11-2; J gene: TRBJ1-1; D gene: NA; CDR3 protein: CASSRWGNTEAFF; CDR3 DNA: TGTGCCAGCAGCCGGTGGGGGAACACTGAAGCTTTCTTT
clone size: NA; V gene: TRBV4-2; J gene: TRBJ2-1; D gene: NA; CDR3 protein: CASSQESGNNEQFF; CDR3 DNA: TGTGCCAGCAGCCAAGAGTCGGGAAACAATGAGCAGTTCTTC
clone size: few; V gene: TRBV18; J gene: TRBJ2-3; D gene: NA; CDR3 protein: CASSPALDTQYF; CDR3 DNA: TGTGCCAGCTCACCGGCGTTAGATACGCAGTATTTT
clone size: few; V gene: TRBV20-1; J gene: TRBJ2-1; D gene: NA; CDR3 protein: CSARDFPKNEQFF; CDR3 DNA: TGCAGTGCTAGAGATTTTCCCAAGAATGAGCAGTTCTTC
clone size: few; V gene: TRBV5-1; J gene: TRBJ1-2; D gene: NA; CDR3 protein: CASRTGTTYGYTF; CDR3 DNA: TGCGCCAGCAGAACCGGGACAACCTATGGCTACACCTTC
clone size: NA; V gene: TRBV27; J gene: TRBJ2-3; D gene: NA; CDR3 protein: CASSLSIGAGYTDTQYF; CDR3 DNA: TGTGCCAGCAGTTTATCTATTGGGGCGGGGTACACAGATACGCAGTATTTT
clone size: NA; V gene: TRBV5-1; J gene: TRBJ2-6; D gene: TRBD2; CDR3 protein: CASRRGLGSSGANVLTF; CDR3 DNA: TGCGCCAGCAGACGAGGACTAGGGAGCTCTGGGGCCAACGTCCTGACTTTC
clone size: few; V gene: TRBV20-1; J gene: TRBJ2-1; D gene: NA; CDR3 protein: CSARDRPGDPSRWEQFF; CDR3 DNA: TGCAGTGCTAGAGATCGACCGGGGGACCCCTCTAGGTGGGAGCAGTTCTTC
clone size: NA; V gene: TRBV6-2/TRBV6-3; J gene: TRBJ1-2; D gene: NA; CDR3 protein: CASHPTSGHWIYGYTF; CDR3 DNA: TGTGCCAGCCATCCTACCTCCGGACACTGGATATATGGCTACACCTTC
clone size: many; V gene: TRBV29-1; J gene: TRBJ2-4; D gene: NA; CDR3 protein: CSVLDSIRSDIQYF; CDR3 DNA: TGCAGCGTTCTAGACTCAATACGGTCTGACATTCAGTACTTC
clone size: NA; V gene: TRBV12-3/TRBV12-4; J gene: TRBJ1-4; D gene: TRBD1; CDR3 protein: CASSPGQGRATNEKLFF; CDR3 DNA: TGTGCCAGCAGTCCGGGACAGGGCCGTGCAACTAATGAAAAACTGTTTTTT
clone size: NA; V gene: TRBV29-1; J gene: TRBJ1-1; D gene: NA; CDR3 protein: CSVEPWDNTEAFF; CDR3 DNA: TGCAGCGTTGAACCTTGGGATAACACTGAAGCTTTCTTT
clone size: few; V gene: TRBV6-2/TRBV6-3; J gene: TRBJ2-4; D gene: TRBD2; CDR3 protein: CASSYSGGADIQYF; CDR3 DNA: TGTGCCAGCAGCTATAGCGGGGGCGCGGACATTCAGTACTTC
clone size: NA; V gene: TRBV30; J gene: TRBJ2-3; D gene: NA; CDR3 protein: CAWSKGLGADTQYF; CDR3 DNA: TGTGCCTGGAGTAAGGGACTTGGGGCAGATACGCAGTATTTT